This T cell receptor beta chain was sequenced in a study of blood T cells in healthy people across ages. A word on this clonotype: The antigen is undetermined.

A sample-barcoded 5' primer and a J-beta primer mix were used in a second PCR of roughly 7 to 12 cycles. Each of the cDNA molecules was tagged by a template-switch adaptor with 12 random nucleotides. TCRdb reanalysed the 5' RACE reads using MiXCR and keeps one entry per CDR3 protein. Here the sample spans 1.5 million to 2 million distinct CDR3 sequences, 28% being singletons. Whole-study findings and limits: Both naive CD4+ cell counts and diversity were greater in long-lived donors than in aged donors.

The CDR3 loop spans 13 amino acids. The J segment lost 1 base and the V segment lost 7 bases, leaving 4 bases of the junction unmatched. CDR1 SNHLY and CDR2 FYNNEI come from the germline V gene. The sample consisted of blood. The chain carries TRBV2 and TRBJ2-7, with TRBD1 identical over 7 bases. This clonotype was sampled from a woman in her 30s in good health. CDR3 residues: CASNDRASYEQYF. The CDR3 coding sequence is TGTGCCAGCAACGACAGGGCTTCCTACGAGCAGTACTTC.